The 3 T cell receptor beta chains presented below share a single source sample, sequenced in a study of cytomegalovirus exposure and HLA in healthy donors. Primers included in the PCR were 60 Vbeta and 13 Jbeta primers. Assay used: immunoSEQ multiplex PCR; TCRdb lists only in-frame clones, some missing. The sample records about 150,000 clones, 80% to 85% being singletons. Source material: PBMCs. Every receptor here comes from a male donor in good health and CMV-seronegative.

The chain couples TRBV11-3 to TRBJ1-1; D is unclear. Germline V gene lookup returns CDR1 SGHNT and CDR2 YENEEA. Trimming left V 2 bases short and J 1 base short, with 5 bases between. The CDR3 runs to 13 residues. DNA for the CDR3: TGTGCCAGCAGCTTAACTCCGAACACTGAAGCTTTCTTT. This translates into CASSLTPNTEAFF.

The chain combines TRBV30 with TRBJ1-1, with D hard to call. The CDR3 length is 13 residues. V shed 4 bases and J shed 1 base, with 10 bases lying between them. CDR1 and CDR2 (germline): GTSNPN, SVGIG (reference sequence). The CDR3, as DNA: TGTGCCTGGACTAGGAATAGGAACACTGAAGCTTTCTTT. It specifies CAWTRNRNTEAFF.

The chain uses TRBV7-2 and TRBJ2-2; possibly TRBD1 for D (5 bases). With 2 bases removed from V and 5 bases from J, the gap between germline ends came to 9 bases. In germline, CDR1 is SGHTA, CDR2 FQGNSA. The CDR3 extends over 14 amino acids. The chain's CDR3 is CASSLSRVTGELFF. The CDR3 region has the DNA TGTGCCAGCAGCTTAAGCAGGGTTACCGGGGAGCTGTTTTTT.